One sample yielded the 21 T cell receptor beta chains listed below, sequenced in a study of cytomegalovirus exposure and HLA in healthy donors. The PCR made use of 60 Vbeta and 13 Jbeta primers. The table came from immunoSEQ multiplex PCR; TCRdb's copy has only in-frame clones and leaves some out. The data contain tens of thousands of clones, about 74% of them seen just once; the ten biggest clones take up over 5.5%. Source material: PBMCs. Receptors originate from a man aged 30 to 39 in good health and CMV-seronegative.

The chain employs TRBV27 and TRBJ2-7, with 11 bases that match TRBD2. The CDR3 contains 12 residues. Trimming at V came to 6 bases and at J to 6 bases, leaving 1 base not matched to a gene. CDR1 and CDR2 from the germline V gene are MNHEY and SMNVEV (reference sequence). The CDR3 DNA sequence: TGTGCCAGCAGCCTAGCGGGAGGCGAGCAGTACTTC. It yields the protein CASSLAGGEQYF.

As concerns this clone: Germline and junction disagree at one end, which may indicate a read error. This rearrangement joins TRBV15 to TRBJ2-5, with TRBD2 as a possible D gene (6 bases). The germline gives CDR1 LNHNV, CDR2 YYDKDF (reference sequence). The CDR3 has 13 amino acids. CDR3 region: CATSRGGDGGKDF. CDR3 bases: TGTGCCACCAGCAGAGGGGGGGACGGCGGCAAGGACTTC.

The V and J genes are TRBV6-1 and TRBJ2-1, with a weak D call TRBD2 (6 bases). V shed 5 bases and J shed 6 bases, with 17 bases lying between them. Germline V gene lookup returns CDR1 MNHNS and CDR2 SASEGT. The CDR3 runs 15 residues. CDR3 loop: CASSSGTRGSNEQFF. In nucleotides, the CDR3 is TGTGCCAGCAGTTCCGGGACTCGTGGGTCCAATGAGCAGTTCTTC.

This clone was detected only a few times. This chain joins TRBV5-1 and TRBJ1-1; no definite D call. CDR3 length: 13 residues. Trimming shortened V by 3 bases and J by 1 base, and 7 bases separated the two germline ends. The germline CDR1 and CDR2 sequences are SGHRS and YFSETQ. The CDR3 loop is CASSWQENTEAFF. The CDR3 nucleotides read TGCGCCAGCAGCTGGCAAGAGAACACTGAAGCTTTCTTT.

This clone was found once. This chain joins TRBV7-9 and TRBJ1-1; D perhaps matches TRBD1 (5 bases). Germline V gene data show CDR1 as SEHNR and CDR2 as FQNEAQ (reference sequence). With 5 bases removed from V and 1 base from J, the gap between germline ends came to 8 bases. CDR3 size: 13 residues. The CDR3 loop is CASSPRENTEAFF. CDR3 DNA sequence: TGTGCCAGCAGCCCCAGGGAGAACACTGAAGCTTTCTTT.

This clone has just a few counts. The chain combines TRBV6-6 with TRBJ2-2; 7 bases match TRBD1. Germline CDR1 MNHNY, CDR2 SVGAGI (reference sequence). V shed 7 bases, J shed 3 bases, and the junction held 8 bases outside the gene matches. The CDR3 spans 15 residues. Written as DNA, the CDR3 is TGTGCCAGCACCTCCGGGACAGAACACACCGGGGAGCTGTTTTTT. Translated: CASTSGTEHTGELFF.

J is TRBJ2-7 and V is TRBV10-3, with 8 bases identical to TRBD1. The V segment lost 6 bases and the J segment 3 bases; nucleotides outside the gene matches: 4. The germline V gene encodes CDR1 ENHRY and CDR2 SYGVKD. The CDR3 has 13 residues. CDR3 nucleotides: TGTGCCATCAGCCGGACAGGGAGCTACGAGCAGTACTTC. It codes for CAISRTGSYEQYF.

This rearrangement joins TRBV18 to TRBJ1-1, with a weak D call TRBD1 (6 bases). The germline CDR1 and CDR2 sequences are KGHSH and LQKENI. V was clipped by 2 bases and J by 1 base, with 11 bases between them. CDR3 length equals 15 residues. This CDR3 reads CASSPVGQGNTEAFF. The DNA of the CDR3 is TGTGCCAGCTCACCAGTGGGACAAGGGAACACTGAAGCTTTCTTT.

The V gene is TRBV19, the J gene TRBJ1-1; D uncertain. The CDR3 runs to 18 residues. V was trimmed by 1 base and J by 1 base, leaving 19 bases between them. The germline gives CDR1 LNHDA, CDR2 SQIVND (reference sequence). This CDR3 is CASSIGFLAGRKNTEAFF. CDR3 coding DNA: TGTGCCAGTAGTATAGGCTTCTTGGCAGGAAGAAAGAACACTGAAGCTTTCTTT.

This rearrangement joins TRBV9 to TRBJ1-2; D is ambiguous. CDR1 is SGDLS, CDR2 YYNGEE, per germline. V was pared by 0 bases and J by 14 bases, with 20 bases between. CDR3 length: 14 amino acids. DNA of the CDR3: TGTGCCAGCAGCGTAGATGGTGACTCCCGAGGGTATACCTTC. Translation: CASSVDGDSRGYTF.

The V gene is TRBV29-1, the J gene TRBJ2-2, with D possibly being TRBD2 (5 bases). The CDR3 sequence is 12 residues long. Deletions cut 8 bases from V and 2 bases from J, with 9 bases between. CDR1 is SQVTM and CDR2 is ANQGSEA in the germline V gene. CDR3 protein: CSSRTNTGELFF. CDR3 DNA: TGCAGCTCTCGGACTAACACCGGGGAGCTGTTTTTT.

The table lists this clone with a few counts. The chain couples TRBV6-1 to TRBJ1-2, with a tentative D call TRBD1 (6 bases). The CDR3 has 14 residues. Trimming stripped 6 bases from V and 2 bases from J, with 13 bases between. Germline values: CDR1 MNHNS, CDR2 SASEGT. In DNA, the CDR3 is TGTGCCAGCAGCTCCGGGACAACAAACTATGGCTACACCTTC. Its protein product is CASSSGTTNYGYTF.

The rearrangement joins TRBV11-1 to TRBJ2-3; 8 bases fit TRBD1. The junction had 3 bases not matched to a gene; V was cut back by 5 bases and J by 5 bases. The CDR3 length is 13 residues. Germline V CDR1 and CDR2: SGHAT, FQDESV (reference sequence). The CDR3 DNA is TGTGCCAGCAGCCGAACAGGGGGAGATACGCAGTATTTT. Protein product: CASSRTGGDTQYF.

The rearrangement joins TRBV5-8 to TRBJ1-2, with 9 positions matching TRBD1. Per germline, CDR1 SGHTS and CDR2 YDEGEE. Unmatched junction bases numbered 6, after V lost 9 bases and J lost 3 bases. The CDR3 contains 13 residues. The CDR3 region is CANSRDRDYGYTF. The CDR3 DNA sequence: TGTGCCAACTCCCGGGACAGGGACTATGGCTACACCTTC. The full variable domain, completed using reference TRBV5-8 and TRBJ1-2, is EAGVTQSPTHLIKTRGQQATLRCSPISGHTSVYWYQQALGLGLQFLLWYDEGEERNRGNFPPRFSGRQFPNYSSELNVNALELEDSALYLCANSRDRDYGYTFGSGTRLTVV.

In its sample, this clone was seen once. The chain has TRBV6-5 and TRBJ2-5, with a weak D call TRBD1 (6 bases). CDR1 is MNHEY, CDR2 SVGAGI, per germline. The V and J ends lost 6 bases and 3 bases respectively, with 14 bases between them. The CDR3 contains 14 residues. DNA of the CDR3: TGTGCCAGCAGCCCCGGGACAATCAAAGAGACCCAGTACTTC. Its protein product is CASSPGTIKETQYF.

Points on this clone: One junction end does not reproduce the germline sequence, and a read error may be involved. V is TRBV5-6 and J is TRBJ2-7; TRBD2 is a possible D gene (6 bases). CDR1 and CDR2 (germline): SGHDT, YYEEEE. CDR3 length: 11 residues. DNA for the CDR3: TGTGCCAGCAGCTCTGGCGGAACTAGCCGGTTC. Its translation is CASSSGGTSRF.

The chain has TRBV28 and TRBJ2-7; 12 bases map to TRBD2. This CDR3 is built from 15 residues. Germline CDR1 and CDR2: MDHEN and SYDVKM. Trimming removed 6 bases from V and 3 bases from J; junction bases left unmatched: 6. CDR3 bases: TGTGCCAGCAGCCTTGGACTAGCGGGAAACTACGAGCAGTACTTC. Protein: CASSLGLAGNYEQYF.

The rearrangement links TRBV2 to TRBJ1-2, with D uncertain. V was cut by 6 bases and J by 7 bases, with 18 bases left in between. This CDR3 has 14 residues. Per the germline V gene, CDR1 is SNHLY and CDR2 is FYNNEI. CDR3 in amino acids: CASRIQPTNAGYTF. In DNA form, the CDR3 reads TGTGCCAGCAGAATACAGCCGACTAACGCTGGCTACACCTTC.

CDR3 coding DNA: TGTGCCAGCAGTTTCGGACAGCTAAACACAGATACGCAGTATTTT. It codes for CASSFGQLNTDTQYF. This rearrangement joins TRBV28 to TRBJ2-3; perhaps TRBD1 as D (6 bases). Germline CDR1 MDHEN, CDR2 SYDVKM. The CDR3 totals 15 residues. The germline V and J ends were trimmed by 3 bases and 2 bases, with 12 bases remaining between them.

The chain uses TRBV19 and TRBJ1-1; tentative D call: TRBD1 (6 bases). Germline V gene lookup returns CDR1 LNHDA and CDR2 SQIVND (reference sequence). The CDR3 is 12 amino acids. V was pared by 5 bases and J by 8 bases, with 12 bases between. This CDR3 is CASSSQGPEAFF. The DNA of the CDR3 is TGTGCCAGTAGTTCCCAGGGGCCCGAAGCTTTCTTT.

The V call is TRBV19, the J call TRBJ2-3; perhaps TRBD1 as D (6 bases). CDR1 is LNHDA, CDR2 SQIVND, per germline (reference sequence). Trimming pared 4 bases from V and 3 bases from J, leaving 17 bases between. This CDR3 has 16 residues. The CDR3 is CASSKGTGSLTDTQYF. The CDR3 nucleotides read TGTGCCAGTAGTAAAGGTACAGGGAGTTTAACAGATACGCAGTATTTT.